This T cell receptor beta chain was sequenced during a study of early T cells in non-severe SARS-CoV-2 infection. Study-level background: Unsorted whole blood bulk RNA was sequenced, with unpaired chains.

This CDR3 region has 12 residues. Germline values: CDR1 MNHEY, CDR2 SVGEGT. The V end was cut by 6 bases, the J end by 8 bases, with 13 bases between. This clonotype occurred a few times. No antigen is known for it. Whole-study results and caveats: Database matching using VDJdb favored anti-spike CD8 responses, with private and CD4 specificities left missing.

Each single cDNA molecule received a unique molecular identifier. From the 5' RACE reads, TCRdb called clonotypes with MiXCR, one entry per CDR3 protein. The data contain roughly 99,000 distinct CDR3 sequences, around 10% of them seen just once; the ten biggest clones take up about 7.6%. The source material was whole blood. This TCR derives from an adult who was a healthcare worker with PCR-confirmed SARS-CoV-2 infection or an uninfected control (not recorded which). The genes are TRBV6-2 or TRBV6-3 and TRBJ1-2; perhaps TRBD1 as D (5 bases). CDR3 region: CASSYGQSGYTF. The CDR3 DNA is TGTGCCAGCAGCTACGGACAATCGGGCTACACCTTC.